This is a list of T cell receptor beta chains from one sample in a study of T cell repertoires in cytomegalovirus infection. TCRdb processed the reads anew with MiXCR; each CDR3 protein has one entry. The sample holds around 530,000 distinct CDR3 sequences; less than 30% are singletons and the top ten take over 10%. The sample was PBMCs. The receptors come from a human donor in good health (CMV status not recorded). Some clones in this sample may be carry-over from other donors' samples. Each CDR3 is given with its conserved first and last residue. Fields, in order: V gene, clone size, J gene, D gene, CDR3 protein, CDR3 DNA. A D gene is named only where the DNA matches it firmly. Only some rows state a clone size, as once, few, many or a class for expanded clones.

TRBV11-3	.	TRBJ2-5	TRBD2	CASSFGGGRETQYF	TGTGCCAGCAGCTTTGGGGGAGGGCGAGAGACCCAGTACTTC
TRBV28	.	TRBJ2-4	.	CASSPTELAKNIQYF	TGTGCCAGCAGCCCGACAGAGCTAGCCAAAAACATTCAGTACTTC
TRBV7-2	.	TRBJ2-1	TRBD2	CASSRYVAGGSVDEQFF	TGTGCCAGCAGCCGTTATGTGGCGGGAGGTTCAGTGGATGAGCAGTTCTTC
TRBV7-3	few	TRBJ1-1	.	CASSLTFAGGSTEAFF	TGTGCCAGCAGCTTAACGTTCGCGGGGGGGAGCACTGAAGCTTTCTTT
TRBV7-2	many	TRBJ1-2	TRBD1	CASSPEGTGDYGYTF	TGTGCCAGCAGCCCCGAAGGGACAGGGGACTATGGCTACACCTTC
TRBV29-1	.	TRBJ1-5	.	CSVPGTTNQPQHF	TGCAGCGTGCCCGGGACCACCAATCAGCCCCAGCATTTT
TRBV9	.	TRBJ2-1	TRBD2	CASSVASSGSLYNEQFF	TGTGCCAGCAGCGTAGCGTCTAGCGGGAGTCTCTACAATGAGCAGTTCTTC
TRBV12-3/TRBV12-4	.	TRBJ1-5	.	CASSLKGTSPRPQHF	TGTGCCAGCAGTTTAAAGGGGACCTCTCCCCGGCCCCAGCATTTT
TRBV7-2	.	TRBJ2-5	TRBD1	CASSSRTGGVGTQYF	TGTGCCAGCAGCTCAAGGACAGGGGGCGTTGGGACCCAGTACTTC
TRBV28	.	TRBJ2-3	TRBD2	CASSLEPGAGATDTQYF	TGTGCCAGCAGTTTAGAACCCGGAGCGGGAGCCACAGATACGCAGTATTTT
TRBV20-1	.	TRBJ2-3	TRBD1	CSARRAQGADTQYF	TGCAGTGCTAGAAGGGCACAGGGGGCAGATACGCAGTATTTT
TRBV7-3	many	TRBJ2-5	.	CASSLTGGTQYF	TGTGCCAGCAGCTTAACGGGAGGGACCCAGTACTTC
TRBV4-1	.	TRBJ2-4	.	CASSQGPGVGNIQYF	TGCGCCAGCAGCCAAGGGCCAGGGGTCGGAAACATTCAGTACTTC
TRBV19	.	TRBJ1-1	.	CASSGPVGNTEAFF	TGTGCCAGTAGTGGCCCTGTGGGGAACACTGAAGCTTTCTTT
TRBV18	.	TRBJ2-4	TRBD1	CASSPPSGTGGTKNIQYF	TGTGCCAGCTCACCTCCTTCCGGGACAGGGGGGACCAAAAACATTCAGTACTTC
TRBV29-1	.	TRBJ2-3	.	CSVNTQTDTQYF	TGCAGCGTCAACACTCAAACAGATACGCAGTATTTT
TRBV11-2	few	TRBJ2-3	.	CASRGRTDTQYF	TGTGCCAGCAGGGGGAGGACGGATACGCAGTATTTT
TRBV6-2/TRBV6-3	.	TRBJ2-3	.	CASSQGHTGGTDTQYF	TGTGCCAGCAGCCAAGGGCACACTGGGGGCACAGATACGCAGTATTTT
TRBV6-2/TRBV6-3	many	TRBJ1-1	.	CASSRQDEAFF	TGTGCCAGCAGCAGACAGGACGAAGCTTTCTTT
TRBV11-2	.	TRBJ2-7	.	CASSFGSQGYEQYF	TGTGCCAGCAGCTTCGGATCACAGGGCTACGAGCAGTACTTC
TRBV12-3/TRBV12-4	.	TRBJ1-1	.	CASSPQGPGTEAFF	TGTGCCAGCAGTCCACAGGGACCTGGTACTGAAGCTTTCTTT